Below, one T cell receptor (beta chain) is given with its context. It has no known antigen specificity. Base qualities are not recorded, but no much larger clone differs from it by a single base. The germline V and J ends show losses of 4 bases and 1 base respectively, and no gene match explains 3 bases of the junction. From the cysteine up to the phenylalanine, the CDR3 has a length of 14 residues. The only DNA kept is the CDR3, 42 bases in frame from the first base. According to the germline V gene, CDR1 reads SGHDN and CDR2 reads FVKESK. The data derive from a study of blood T cell repertoires in COVID-19 (dated by TCRdb to 2018 to 2020). Broadly, across the study: Samples covering the acute and convalescent phases of COVID-19 were provided by collaborators in the United States, Italy and Spain. The repertoires were made available in a free public database intended to serve as a resource for research on the immune response to SARS-CoV-2. Samples came from the ongoing ImmuneRACE study (first 160 participants) plus 1,254 subjects from 6 global collaborators. Where available, HLA class I and class II types were obtained from metadata supplied by the sample provider rather than from assay-based typing. Deeply sampled blood TCRbeta repertoires from subjects exposed to, actively infected with, or recovered from COVID-19 were included in the dataset. The prospective study material was composed of cDNA or gDNA derived from T cells, B-cell-depleted T cells, or PBMCs. Nearly every sample came with metadata listing a de-identified subject ID, COVID-19 status, age in years and sex.

The paper's findings and limits, for the study overall: The amount of clinical and demographic metadata varied by source and participant and was provided uncurated.

Collaborating institutions collected whole blood in K2EDTA tubes following their own protocols. For TCRbeta analysis, collaborators shipped samples as frozen whole blood, isolated PBMCs, or DNA extracted from either of those sample types. TCRbeta CDR3 regions were amplified from genomic DNA using the immunoSEQ Assay, a bias-controlled multiplex PCR. Turning to the authors' computational methods: The number of nucleated cells in each sample was estimated by amplification of reference gene primers within the assay. To quantify the absolute abundance of each unique TCRbeta CDR3 rearrangement, sequence reads were collapsed and filtered. For each sample, productive Simpson clonality was calculated as the square root of Simpson's diversity index over productive rearrangements. Sourced from immuneACCESS, this table was stored by TCRdb with only in-frame sequences that have V and J called. A share of the clones is absent; for the studies checked, an unresolved V gene accounts for under half, and the remainder has no known explanation. V, J and clone size reflect that table, while D and trimming were determined from the DNA. The sample table contains 200,000 to 250,000 clones; only one count was recorded for around 86% of them. Around an eighth of the sample is held by the ten biggest clonotypes.

Here the chain combines TRBV14 and TRBJ1-1; 7 middle bases align to TRBD1. The sample consisted of peripheral blood. The TCR sequence derives from a man older than 75 with acute or convalescent COVID-19. The sequence in DNA is TGTGCCAGCAGCCTCGGGACAGCGAACACTGAAGCTTTCTTT. This is translated as CASSLGTANTEAFF.